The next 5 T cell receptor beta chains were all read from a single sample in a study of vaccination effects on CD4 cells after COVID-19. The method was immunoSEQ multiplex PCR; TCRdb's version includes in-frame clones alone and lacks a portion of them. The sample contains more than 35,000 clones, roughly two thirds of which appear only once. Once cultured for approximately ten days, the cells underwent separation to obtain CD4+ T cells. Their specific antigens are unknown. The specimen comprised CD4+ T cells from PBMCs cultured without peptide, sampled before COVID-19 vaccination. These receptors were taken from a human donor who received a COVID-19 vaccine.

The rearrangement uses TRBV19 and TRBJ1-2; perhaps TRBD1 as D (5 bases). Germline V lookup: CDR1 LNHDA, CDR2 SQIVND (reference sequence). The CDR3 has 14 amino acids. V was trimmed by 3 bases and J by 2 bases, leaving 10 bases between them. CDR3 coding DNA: TGTGCCAGTAGTATGCAGGGATGGAACTATGGCTACACCTTC. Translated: CASSMQGWNYGYTF.

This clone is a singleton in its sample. The CDR3 sequence: CASSPGQGPYGYTF. CDR3 nucleotides: TGTGCCAGCAGCCCGGGACAGGGGCCCTATGGCTACACCTTC. This chain links TRBV5-4 with TRBJ1-2, with 10 bases fitting TRBD1. The CDR3 loop spans 14 amino acids. Germline V CDR1 and CDR2: SGHNT, YYREEE (reference sequence). The V and J ends lost 4 bases and 4 bases, in that order; junction bases with no gene match: 4.

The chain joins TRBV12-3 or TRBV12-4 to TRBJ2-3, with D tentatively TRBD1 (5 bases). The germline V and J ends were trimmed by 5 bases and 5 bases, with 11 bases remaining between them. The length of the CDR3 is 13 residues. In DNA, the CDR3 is TGTGCCAGCAGTATTGGGGCTGAAGATACGCAGTATTTT. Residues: CASSIGAEDTQYF.

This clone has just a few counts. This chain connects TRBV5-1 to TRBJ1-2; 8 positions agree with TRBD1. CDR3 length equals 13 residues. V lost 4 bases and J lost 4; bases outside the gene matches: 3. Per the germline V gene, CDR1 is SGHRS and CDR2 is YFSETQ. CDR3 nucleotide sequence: TGCGCCAGCAGCCCGGGACAGGTCTATGGCTACACCTTC. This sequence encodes CASSPGQVYGYTF. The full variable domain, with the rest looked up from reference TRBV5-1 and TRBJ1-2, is KAGVTQTPRYLIKTRGQQVTLSCSPISGHRSVSWYQQTPGQGLQFLFEYFSETQRNKGNFPGRFSGRQFSNSRSEMNVSTLELGDSALYLCASSPGQVYGYTFGSGTRLTVV.

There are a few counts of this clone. CDR3 region: CASGLGSSTNEKLFF. DNA of the CDR3: TGTGCTAGTGGTTTGGGGTCCTCTACTAATGAAAAACTGTTTTTT. The chain combines TRBV12-5 with TRBJ1-4, with D uncertain. The CDR3 loop spans 15 amino acids. V dropped 1 base and J dropped 2 bases, with 8 bases sitting between them. Germline V gene data show CDR1 as LGHNT and CDR2 as FRNRAP.